These 2 T cell receptor beta chains were all obtained from the same sample, sequenced in a study of radiation and T cells in renal cell carcinoma. Time point: blood 4 weeks post-SBRT, at nephrectomy. Noted treatment: 15 Gy SBRT to primary tumor, nephrectomy 4 weeks later. Using immunoSEQ multiplex PCR, the repertoire was profiled, and TCRdb retains in-frame clones only, with some absent. The data hold around 170,000 clones, with less than 90% observed a single time. The sequencing here drew on blood, taken from a patient whose treatment included radiotherapy and nephrectomy. The receptors shown here come from a woman aged 45-60 years with renal cell carcinoma.

This sequence joins TRBV15 and TRBJ2-7; D not resolved. The V end was cut by 3 bases, the J end by 1 base, with 13 bases between. The CDR3 spans 15 residues. CDR1 is LNHNV, CDR2 YYDKDF, per germline (reference sequence). CDR3: CATSSPDTLSYEQYF. CDR3 bases: TGTGCCACCAGCAGTCCGGATACACTTTCCTACGAGCAGTACTTC.

The V and J genes are TRBV7-2 and TRBJ1-2; D is possibly TRBD1 (5 bases). Germline V lookup: CDR1 SGHTA, CDR2 FQGNSA. The CDR3 loop spans 16 amino acids. Trimming took off 5 bases at V and 0 bases at J, with 16 bases between the two ends. The CDR3 sequence: CASSPVGVLTNYGYTF. The CDR3 DNA is TGTGCCAGCAGCCCGGTGGGGGTTCTTACTAACTATGGCTACACCTTC.